A single sample gave rise to the 18 T cell receptor beta chains below, sequenced in a study of T cell clones after liver transplantation. Only in-frame clones appear in the TCRdb table, and some are missing; sequencing was by immunoSEQ multiplex PCR. The sample lists nearly 55,000 clones, roughly 83% occurring once. Sequenced material: CD4+ T cells from blood, taken before liver transplant. All receptors come from a human donor who received a liver transplant.

J is TRBJ2-2 and V is TRBV5-1; D might be TRBD1 (6 bases). Germline CDR1 SGHRS, CDR2 YFSETQ. V lost 4 bases, J lost 4 bases, and 11 bases lay in between. CDR3 length equals 14 residues. The CDR3 region has the DNA TGCGCCAGCAGCCCTAGGGGGTTCACCGGGGAGCTGTTTTTT. It is translated as CASSPRGFTGELFF.

V gene TRBV7-2 combines with J gene TRBJ2-7; 11 nucleotides agree with TRBD2. J lost 2 bases, V lost 4 bases, and 1 base had no gene match. Germline V gene data show CDR1 as SGHTA and CDR2 as FQGNSA. The length of the CDR3 is 14 residues. As DNA, the CDR3 is TGTGCCAGCAGCTATAGCGGGAGGGCCTACGAGCAGTACTTC. Translation gives CASSYSGRAYEQYF.

This chain connects TRBV4-2 to TRBJ1-5, with 7 positions matching TRBD1. V gave up 3 bases and J gave up 1 base; unmatched junction bases: 6. Germline lookup yields CDR1 LGHNA and CDR2 YNFKEQ. The CDR3 sequence is 16 residues long. CDR3 DNA: TGTGCCAGCAGCCAGGTACACAGGGGAAGCAATCAGCCCCAGCATTTT. Amino acid sequence: CASSQVHRGSNQPQHF.

This clone appeared once. The V and J genes are TRBV6-4 and TRBJ1-2, with 7 bases identical to TRBD1. Trimming cost V 3 bases and J 3 bases; bases outside gene matches: 4. The CDR3 extends over 14 amino acids. Germline V gene sequence: CDR1 MRHNA, CDR2 SNTAGT. CDR3 in DNA: TGTGCCAGCAGTGAAGAGGGGGCCCACTATGGCTACACCTTC. Protein product: CASSEEGAHYGYTF.

The rearrangement uses TRBV5-6 and TRBJ2-2; TRBD2 aligns across 12 bases. V gave up 4 bases and J gave up 5 bases; unmatched junction bases: 9. Germline CDR1 and CDR2: SGHDT and YYEEEE. The length of the CDR3 is 17 residues. The CDR3 bases are TGTGCCAGCAGCCCACTAGCGGGGGGCCTGGGAACCGGGGAGCTGTTTTTT. It translates to CASSPLAGGLGTGELFF.

In this sample, this clone turned up a few times. The chain employs TRBV28 and TRBJ2-3, with D perhaps matching TRBD2 (6 bases). Germline assignment: CDR1 MDHEN and CDR2 SYDVKM. This CDR3 is built from 16 residues. Trimming took off 3 bases at V and 0 bases at J, with 13 bases between the two ends. CDR3 in DNA: TGTGCCAGCAGTTTCTCAGGAGGGTCCAGCACAGATACGCAGTATTTT. This codes for CASSFSGGSSTDTQYF.

This chain joins TRBV4-3 and TRBJ1-4, with 7 bases lining up with TRBD1. Germline CDR1 reads LGHNA; CDR2 reads YSLEER. V shed 6 bases, J shed 8 bases, and the junction held 12 bases outside the gene matches. CDR3 length equals 15 residues. CDR3 sequence: CASRRTGVPREKLFF. The CDR3 DNA reads as TGCGCCAGCAGACGCACAGGGGTCCCAAGGGAAAAACTGTTTTTT.

This clone has just a few counts. The chain is built from TRBV18 and TRBJ2-3, with D possibly called TRBD1 or TRBD2 (5 bases each). Germline V gene data show CDR1 as KGHSH and CDR2 as LQKENI. The CDR3 covers 14 residues. V was shortened by 4 bases and J by 0 bases, with 8 bases between the two germline ends. CDR3 loop: CASSLRDSTDTQYF. CDR3 nucleotide sequence: TGTGCCAGCTCACTCCGGGACAGCACAGATACGCAGTATTTT.

This sequence joins TRBV6-5 and TRBJ1-6, with 8 bases aligning to TRBD1. The CDR3 covers 14 residues. V shed 8 bases, J shed 6 bases, and the junction held 6 bases outside the gene matches. The V gene's germline CDR1 is MNHEY and CDR2 SVGAGI. CDR3 sequence: CASRTGSFNSPLHF. CDR3 nucleotides: TGTGCCAGCCGGACAGGGTCTTTTAATTCACCCCTCCACTTT.

This rearrangement joins TRBV19 to TRBJ2-7; D is uncertain. The V and J ends lost 7 bases and 2 bases respectively, with 12 bases between them. The CDR3 is 13 residues long. The germline V gene has CDR1 LNHDA and CDR2 SQIVND (reference sequence). The CDR3 loop reads CASKSSSTYEQYF. The CDR3 nucleotides are TGTGCCAGTAAGAGCAGCTCAACCTACGAGCAGTACTTC.

This CDR3 is CAISDQDEKLFF. In nucleotides, the CDR3 is TGTGCCATCAGTGATCAGGACGAAAAACTGTTTTTT. The chain has TRBV10-3 and TRBJ1-4, with D unclear. Looked up from germline, CDR1 is ENHRY and CDR2 is SYGVKD. CDR3 length equals 12 residues. V was pared by 3 bases and J by 8 bases, with 7 bases between.

Only a few counts were recorded for this clone. V gene TRBV28 combines with J gene TRBJ1-2, with TRBD1 as a possible D gene (6 bases). This CDR3 is 13 amino acids long. Per the germline V gene, CDR1 is MDHEN and CDR2 is SYDVKM. The germline V and J ends were trimmed by 3 bases and 8 bases, with 13 bases remaining between them. The CDR3 DNA reads TGTGCCAGCAGTTTGGGCAGGGGTTGGGGCTACACCTTC. It specifies CASSLGRGWGYTF.

This chain joins TRBV7-9 and TRBJ2-3; D is unclear. This CDR3 is built from 13 residues. Trimming pared 8 bases from V and 4 bases from J, leaving 13 bases between. Looked up from germline, CDR1 is SEHNR and CDR2 is FQNEAQ (reference sequence). The CDR3 loop is CASPTGEADTQYF. Here the CDR3 DNA reads TGTGCCAGCCCCACTGGTGAAGCAGATACGCAGTATTTT.

V gene TRBV5-1 combines with J gene TRBJ2-3; 13 bases line up with TRBD2. Germline CDR1 and CDR2: SGHRS and YFSETQ. V shed 4 bases, J shed 2 bases, and the junction held 7 bases outside the gene matches. CDR3 length equals 17 residues. This chain's CDR3 is CASSGGTSGDFTDTQYF. The CDR3, as DNA: TGCGCCAGCAGCGGAGGGACTAGCGGGGATTTCACAGATACGCAGTATTTT.

This clone showed up many times. The rearrangement joins TRBV4-1 to TRBJ2-1; 9 bases line up with TRBD2. The ends lost 1 base at V and 4 bases at J; junction bases unmatched: 5. The germline gives CDR1 MGHRA, CDR2 YSYEKL. The CDR3 extends over 16 amino acids. In nucleotides, the CDR3 is TGCGCCAGCAGCCAAGGGCGGGGGGGCCGGTACAATGAGCAGTTCTTC. It yields the protein CASSQGRGGRYNEQFF.

This sequence joins TRBV15 and TRBJ2-3; no firm D call. Between the trimmed V and J ends, which lost 3 bases and 5 bases, there was a span of 9 bases. The CDR3 contains 13 residues. The germline V gene encodes CDR1 LNHNV and CDR2 YYDKDF (reference sequence). The CDR3 loop reads CATSSRLEDTQYF. The CDR3 nucleotides read TGTGCCACCAGCAGTAGGTTAGAAGATACGCAGTATTTT.

Written as DNA, the CDR3 is TGCGCCAGCAGCCCGGGGACTGGTGGGCCAGATACGCAGTATTTT. It is translated as CASSPGTGGPDTQYF. V usage is TRBV5-1 and J usage is TRBJ2-3; the D gene is possibly TRBD2 (6 bases). With 4 bases removed from V and 4 bases from J, the gap between germline ends came to 16 bases. Germline CDR1 reads SGHRS; CDR2 reads YFSETQ. The CDR3 length is 15 residues.

The V and J genes are TRBV7-2 and TRBJ2-3, with D perhaps matching TRBD1 (6 bases). V lost 0 bases and J 1 base, leaving 11 bases between the germline ends. CDR3 length: 16 amino acids. Germline V gene sequence: CDR1 SGHTA, CDR2 FQGNSA. Here the CDR3 DNA reads TGTGCCAGCAGCTTAGCTACCCCAGGGGGCACAGATACGCAGTATTTT. Its protein product is CASSLATPGGTDTQYF. Full variable domain (missing parts from reference TRBV7-2 and TRBJ2-3): GAGVSQSPSNKVTEKGKDVELRCDPISGHTALYWYRQSLGQGLEFLIYFQGNSAPDKSGLPSDRFSAERTGGSVSTLTIQRTQQEDSAVYLCASSLATPGGTDTQYFGPGTRLTVL.